This TCR beta chain comes out of a study of OX40 agonist ivuxolimab in advanced cancers. Findings and caveats of the study: Among the least clonally expanded were partial responders at 0.1-3.0 mg/kg.

The CDR3 totals 16 residues. The germline V gene encodes CDR1 SQVTM and CDR2 ANQGSEA. Trimming removed 2 bases at V and 4 bases at J, with 20 bases between. Enrollment shut out patients with autoimmune disease history or systemic immunosuppression. With regard to this clone: Its antigen is undetermined.

TCRdb's table, derived via immunoSEQ multiplex PCR, lists solely in-frame clones and lacks some. The sample holds 100,000 to 140,000 clones, more than 85% seen once. The material sequenced was CD4+ or CD8+ T cells sorted from blood, taken in a trial of the OX40 agonist ivuxolimab. This chain links TRBV29-1 with TRBJ1-2; D is unclear. The clonotype originates from an adult with an advanced solid tumor such as melanoma, head and neck, liver or kidney cancer. The CDR3 DNA follows: TGCAGCGTTGAAAAACCCGGCAGATTGCAGTCCTATGGCTACACCTTC. This encodes CSVEKPGRLQSYGYTF.